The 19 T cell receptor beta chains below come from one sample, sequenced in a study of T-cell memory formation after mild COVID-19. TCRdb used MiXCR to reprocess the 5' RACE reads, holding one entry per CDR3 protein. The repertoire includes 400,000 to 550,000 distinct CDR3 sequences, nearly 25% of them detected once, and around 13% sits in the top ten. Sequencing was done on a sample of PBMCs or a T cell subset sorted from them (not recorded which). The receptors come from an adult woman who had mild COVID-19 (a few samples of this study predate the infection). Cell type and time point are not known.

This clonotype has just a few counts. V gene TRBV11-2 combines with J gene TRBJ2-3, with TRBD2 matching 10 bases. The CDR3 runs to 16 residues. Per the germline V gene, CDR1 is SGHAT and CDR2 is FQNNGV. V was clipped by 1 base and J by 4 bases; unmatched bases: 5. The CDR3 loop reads CASSLGSSGGSDTQYF. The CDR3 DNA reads TGTGCCAGCAGCTTAGGCTCTAGCGGGGGTTCAGATACGCAGTATTTT.

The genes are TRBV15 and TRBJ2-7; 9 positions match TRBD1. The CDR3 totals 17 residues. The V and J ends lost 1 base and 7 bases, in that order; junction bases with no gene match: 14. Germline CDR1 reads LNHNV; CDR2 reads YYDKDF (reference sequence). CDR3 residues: CATSRATGTGTSGEQYF. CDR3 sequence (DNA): TGTGCCACCAGCAGAGCTACCGGGACAGGGACTTCGGGGGAGCAGTACTTC.

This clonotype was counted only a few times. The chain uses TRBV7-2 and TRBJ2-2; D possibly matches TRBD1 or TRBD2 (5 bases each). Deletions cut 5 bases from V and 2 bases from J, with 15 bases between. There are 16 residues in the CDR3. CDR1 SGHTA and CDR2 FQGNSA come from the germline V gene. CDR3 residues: CASSRGGTENTGELFF. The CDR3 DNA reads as TGTGCCAGCAGCCGCGGTGGGACGGAAAACACCGGGGAGCTGTTTTTT.

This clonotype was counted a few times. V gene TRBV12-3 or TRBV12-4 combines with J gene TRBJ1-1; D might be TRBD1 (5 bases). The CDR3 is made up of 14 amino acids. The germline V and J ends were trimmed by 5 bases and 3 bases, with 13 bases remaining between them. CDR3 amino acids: CASSPLAGDTEAFF. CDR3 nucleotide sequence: TGTGCCAGCAGTCCCCTGGCGGGGGACACTGAAGCTTTCTTT.

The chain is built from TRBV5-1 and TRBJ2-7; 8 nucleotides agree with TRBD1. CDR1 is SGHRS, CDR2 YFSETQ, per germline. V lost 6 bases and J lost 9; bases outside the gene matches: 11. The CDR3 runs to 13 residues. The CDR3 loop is CASTTQTGEAQYF. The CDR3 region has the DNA TGCGCCAGCACCACCCAGACAGGGGAGGCGCAGTACTTC.

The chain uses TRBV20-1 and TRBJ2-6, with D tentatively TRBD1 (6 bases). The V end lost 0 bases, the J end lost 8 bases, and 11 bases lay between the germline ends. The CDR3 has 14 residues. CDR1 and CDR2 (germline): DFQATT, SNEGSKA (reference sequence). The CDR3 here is CSARDDGTPNVLTF. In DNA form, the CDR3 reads TGCAGTGCTAGAGACGACGGGACACCCAACGTCCTGACTTTC.

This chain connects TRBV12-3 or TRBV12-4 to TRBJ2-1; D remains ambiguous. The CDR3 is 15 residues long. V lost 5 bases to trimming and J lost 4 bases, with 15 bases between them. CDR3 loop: CASSRPHGVYNEQFF. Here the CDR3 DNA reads TGTGCCAGCAGTCGACCGCATGGGGTATACAATGAGCAGTTCTTC.

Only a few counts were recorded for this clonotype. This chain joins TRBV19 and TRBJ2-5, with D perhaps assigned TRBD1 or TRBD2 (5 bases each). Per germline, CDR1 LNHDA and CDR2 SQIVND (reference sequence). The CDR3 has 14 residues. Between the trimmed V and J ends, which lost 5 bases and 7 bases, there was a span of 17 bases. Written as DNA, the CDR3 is TGTGCCAGTAGTTCAGGGACCACCAAGGGGACCCAGTACTTC. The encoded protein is CASSSGTTKGTQYF.

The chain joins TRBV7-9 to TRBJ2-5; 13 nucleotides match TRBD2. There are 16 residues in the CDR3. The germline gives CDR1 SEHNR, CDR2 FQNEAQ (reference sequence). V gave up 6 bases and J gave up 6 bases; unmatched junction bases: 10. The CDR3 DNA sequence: TGTGCCAGCAGTCCCCGGACTAGCGGGAGCTGGAAGACCCAGTACTTC. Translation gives CASSPRTSGSWKTQYF. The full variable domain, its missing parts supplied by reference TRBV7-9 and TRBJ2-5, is DTGVSQNPRHKITKRGQNVTFRCDPISEHNRLYWYRQTLGQGPEFLTYFQNEAQLEKSRLLSDRFSAERPKGSFSTLEIQRTEQGDSAMYLCASSPRTSGSWKTQYFGPGTRLLVL.

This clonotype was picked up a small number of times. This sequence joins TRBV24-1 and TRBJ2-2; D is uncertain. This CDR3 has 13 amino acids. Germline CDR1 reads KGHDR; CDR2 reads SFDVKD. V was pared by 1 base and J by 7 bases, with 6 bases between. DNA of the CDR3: TGTGCCACCAGTGATTTATGGAGCGGGGAGCTGTTTTTT. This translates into CATSDLWSGELFF.

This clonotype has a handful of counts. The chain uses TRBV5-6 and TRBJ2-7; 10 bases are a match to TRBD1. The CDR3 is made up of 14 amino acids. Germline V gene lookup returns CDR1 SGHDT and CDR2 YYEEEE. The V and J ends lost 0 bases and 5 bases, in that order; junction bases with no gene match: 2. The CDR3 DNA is TGTGCCAGCAGCTTGGGGACAGGGGGAGACGAGCAGTACTTC. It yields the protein CASSLGTGGDEQYF. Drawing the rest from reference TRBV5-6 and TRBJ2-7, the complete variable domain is DAGVTQSPTHLIKTRGQQVTLRCSPKSGHDTVSWYQQALGQGPQFIFQYYEEEERQRGNFPDRFSGHQFPNYSSELNVNALLLGDSALYLCASSLGTGGDEQYFGPGTRLTVT.

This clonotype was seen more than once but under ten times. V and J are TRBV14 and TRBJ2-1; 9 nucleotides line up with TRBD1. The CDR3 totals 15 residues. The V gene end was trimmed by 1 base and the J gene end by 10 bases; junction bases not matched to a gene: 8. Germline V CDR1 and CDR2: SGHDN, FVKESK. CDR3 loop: CASSQVRDRAYEQFF. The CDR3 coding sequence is TGTGCCAGCAGCCAAGTTAGGGACAGGGCATACGAGCAGTTCTTC.

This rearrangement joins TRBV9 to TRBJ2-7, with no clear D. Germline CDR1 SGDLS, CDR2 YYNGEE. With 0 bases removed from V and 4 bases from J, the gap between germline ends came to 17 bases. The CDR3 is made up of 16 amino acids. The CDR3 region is CASSVEGASWVYEQYF. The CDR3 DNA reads TGTGCCAGCAGCGTAGAGGGCGCCAGCTGGGTGTACGAGCAGTACTTC.

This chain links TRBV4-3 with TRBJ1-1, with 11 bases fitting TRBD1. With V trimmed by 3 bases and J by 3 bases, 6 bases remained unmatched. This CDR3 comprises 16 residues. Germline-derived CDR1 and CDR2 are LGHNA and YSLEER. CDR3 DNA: TGCGCCAGCAGCCACGCAGGACAGGGGGCTTACACTGAAGCTTTCTTT. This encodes CASSHAGQGAYTEAFF.

As DNA, the CDR3 is TGTGCCAGCAGCTATACACCGGGACTTTACTACGAGCAGTACTTC. It is translated as CASSYTPGLYYEQYF. This chain joins TRBV5-5 and TRBJ2-7; possible D gene TRBD2, 6 bases. The CDR3 loop spans 15 amino acids. Deletions cut 3 bases from V and 3 bases from J, with 16 bases between. Germline lookup yields CDR1 SGHKS and CDR2 YYEKEE (reference sequence).

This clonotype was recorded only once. The CDR3 DNA is TGTGCCAGCAGCCAAGTCCTGGCGCAGCCCCAGCATTTT. It codes for CASSQVLAQPQHF. The chain links TRBV3-1 to TRBJ1-5; D is ambiguous. Germline assignment: CDR1 LGHDT and CDR2 YNNKEL (reference sequence). V was pared by 1 base and J by 7 bases, with 8 bases between. The CDR3 runs to 13 residues.

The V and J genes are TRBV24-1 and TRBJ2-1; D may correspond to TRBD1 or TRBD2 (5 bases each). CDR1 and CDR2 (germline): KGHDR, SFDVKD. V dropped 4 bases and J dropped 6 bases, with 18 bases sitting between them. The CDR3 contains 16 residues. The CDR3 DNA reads TGTGCCACCAGTGACCCCGGGGACGCCGACTTCAATGAGCAGTTCTTC. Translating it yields CATSDPGDADFNEQFF.

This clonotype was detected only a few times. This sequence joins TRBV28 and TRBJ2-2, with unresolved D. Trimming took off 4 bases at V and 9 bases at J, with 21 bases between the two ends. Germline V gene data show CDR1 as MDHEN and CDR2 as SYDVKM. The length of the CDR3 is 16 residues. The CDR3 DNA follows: TGTGCCAGCAGTTCCGGTAGAATCTCCAGTCCCCGGGAGCTGTTTTTT. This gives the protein CASSSGRISSPRELFF. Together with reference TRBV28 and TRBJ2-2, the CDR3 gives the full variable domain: DVKVTQSSRYLVKRTGEKVFLECVQDMDHENMFWYRQDPGLGLRLIYFSYDVKMKEKGDIPEGYSVSREKKERFSLILESASTNQTSMYLCASSSGRISSPRELFFGEGSRLTVL.

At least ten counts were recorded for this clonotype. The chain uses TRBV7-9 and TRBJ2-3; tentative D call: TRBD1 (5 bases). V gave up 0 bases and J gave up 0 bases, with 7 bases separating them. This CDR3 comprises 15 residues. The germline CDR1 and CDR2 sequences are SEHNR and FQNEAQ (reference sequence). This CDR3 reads CASSLAGASTDTQYF. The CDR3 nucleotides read TGTGCCAGCAGCTTAGCAGGGGCCAGCACAGATACGCAGTATTTT.